Presented here are 8 T cell receptor beta chains from one specimen sequenced in a study of blood T cell repertoires in COVID-19. Some clones are missing from TCRdb's copy, which holds only in-frame ones; the method was immunoSEQ multiplex PCR. Here the sample spans over 200,000 clones, 84% being singletons. Material: PBMCs or T cells enriched from blood (not recorded which). The source is a woman aged 40 to 49 who had recovered from COVID-19.

V is TRBV5-1 and J is TRBJ1-1, with a weak D call TRBD1 (6 bases). This CDR3 is 14 amino acids long. CDR1 SGHRS and CDR2 YFSETQ come from the germline V gene. V dropped 4 bases and J dropped 1 base, with 11 bases sitting between them. The CDR3 reads CASSMDRPNTEAFF. DNA of the CDR3: TGCGCCAGCAGCATGGACAGACCGAACACTGAAGCTTTCTTT.

V usage is TRBV4-1 and J usage is TRBJ2-1, with 13 bases fitting TRBD2. Germline assignment: CDR1 MGHRA and CDR2 YSYEKL. Trimming at V came to 4 bases and at J to 7 bases, leaving 7 bases not matched to a gene. The CDR3 contains 16 residues. Here the CDR3 DNA reads TGCGCCAGCAGCCCCCGGACTAGCGGGAGATCAAATGAGCAGTTCTTC. Translated, it gives CASSPRTSGRSNEQFF.

The chain has TRBV30 and TRBJ1-2; the match to TRBD1 covers 9 bases. V lost 5 bases and J lost 7; bases outside the gene matches: 8. The germline CDR1 and CDR2 sequences are GTSNPN and SVGIG (reference sequence). The CDR3 is 13 amino acids. CDR3 sequence (DNA): TGTGCCTGGGCACGGGGACAGGGAAGTGGCTACACCTTC. Translated, it gives CAWARGQGSGYTF.

The V and J genes are TRBV11-2 and TRBJ2-3; possible D gene TRBD2, 5 bases. The germline CDR1 and CDR2 sequences are SGHAT and FQNNGV. The CDR3 runs to 15 residues. Trimming pared 1 base from V and 4 bases from J, leaving 12 bases between. In DNA form, the CDR3 reads TGTGCCAGCAGCTTAGTACTTGGGAGCCCAGATACGCAGTATTTT. Translating gives CASSLVLGSPDTQYF.

This chain joins TRBV30 and TRBJ2-2; 10 positions agree with TRBD1. The CDR3 runs to 17 residues. V was clipped by 1 base and J by 7 bases; unmatched bases: 12. The germline V gene encodes CDR1 GTSNPN and CDR2 SVGIG (reference sequence). The CDR3 DNA reads TGTGCCTGGAGTGGAGGGCTAGGACAGGGGGATCACGGGGAGCTGTTTTTT. Translated: CAWSGGLGQGDHGELFF.

The genes are TRBV6-1 and TRBJ2-5; D unresolved. Trimming shortened V by 2 bases and J by 4 bases, and 14 bases separated the two germline ends. The CDR3 extends over 15 amino acids. Germline CDR1 and CDR2: MNHNS and SASEGT. The CDR3 is CASSEYGPERETQYF. In nucleotides, the CDR3 is TGTGCCAGCAGTGAATATGGGCCAGAAAGAGAGACCCAGTACTTC.

This clone was recorded at least ten times. The same CDR3 can be traced to other DNA sequences in this sample. The chain uses TRBV7-9 and TRBJ2-1; TRBD2 agrees at 10 bases. The V gene end was trimmed by 3 bases and the J gene end by 5 bases; junction bases not matched to a gene: 4. Germline V gene data show CDR1 as SEHNR and CDR2 as FQNEAQ (reference sequence). This CDR3 has 15 residues. CDR3 sequence: CASSFRTSGHNEQFF. CDR3 DNA: TGTGCCAGCAGCTTCCGGACTAGCGGACACAATGAGCAGTTCTTC.

The chain employs TRBV18 and TRBJ2-7, with 9 bases that match TRBD1. J was trimmed by 4 bases and V by 5 bases; bases with no gene match: 6. Germline V lookup: CDR1 KGHSH, CDR2 LQKENI. This CDR3 comprises 14 residues. DNA of the CDR3: TGTGCCAGCTCAAGACAGGGGGAAGGATACGAGCAGTACTTC. Amino acid sequence: CASSRQGEGYEQYF.